One and the same sample provided the 11 T cell receptor beta chains below, sequenced in a study of T cells expressing NK-cell markers. TCRdb reprocessed the 5' RACE reads and reports one entry per CDR3 protein, with no DNA. The repertoire table contains almost 450,000 distinct CDR3 sequences. What was sequenced was blood T cells: a sorted CD56 or NKG2C T cell subset, CD4+ or CD8+ T cells, or bulk PBMC T cells (not recorded which). The origin of the receptors is a woman aged 18-70 years in good health.

The genes are TRBV2 and TRBJ2-3; TCRdb's assignment of TRBD1 cannot be checked, as there is no DNA. This CDR3 is 17 amino acids long. Germline-derived CDR1 and CDR2 are SNHLY and FYNNEI. The CDR3 protein is CASSEEIQGVRADTQYF.

The V gene is TRBV12-3 or TRBV12-4, the J gene TRBJ2-7; the D gene TCRdb calls, TRBD1, cannot be checked with no DNA. This CDR3 has 14 amino acids. The CDR3 is CASRQRQGSYEQYF.

V gene TRBV27 combines with J gene TRBJ2-1; TCRdb names TRBD1, which stays unverified in the absence of DNA. The CDR3 length is 12 residues. The V gene's germline CDR1 is MNHEY and CDR2 SMNVEV (reference sequence). The CDR3 loop is CASSLDAREQFF.

The chain is built from TRBV5-1 and TRBJ2-5; TCRdb gives TRBD2 as the D gene, but with no DNA this cannot be confirmed. CDR3 length: 14 residues. CDR1 and CDR2 (germline): SGHRS, YFSETQ. CDR3 region: CASYNTDREGTQYF.

This sequence joins TRBV20-1 and TRBJ1-1; TCRdb indicates TRBD1, and absent DNA this call remains unverified. This CDR3 is 14 amino acids long. Germline loops: CDR1 DFQATT, CDR2 SNEGSKA (reference sequence). The CDR3 loop reads CSAGPGQGGKRAFF.

The rearrangement links TRBV20-1 to TRBJ1-1; lacking DNA, the TRBD1 call made by TCRdb goes unchecked. CDR3 length: 12 residues. CDR1 is DFQATT, CDR2 SNEGSKA, per germline (reference sequence). The CDR3 here is CSARKDREEAFF.

The chain recombines TRBV12-3 or TRBV12-4 with TRBJ2-5. The CDR3 spans 12 residues. The CDR3 spells CASSSHRWPFEF.

The rearrangement joins TRBV29-1 to TRBJ1-1; there is no DNA to check the TCRdb D call of TRBD1. Germline lookup yields CDR1 SQVTM and CDR2 ANQGSEA. CDR3 length: 14 residues. The CDR3 spells CSGATTRGWTEAFF.

The chain joins TRBV27 to TRBJ2-3; checking the TCRdb D call of TRBD2 is not possible without DNA. CDR3 length: 15 residues. In germline, CDR1 is MNHEY, CDR2 SMNVEV (reference sequence). CDR3: CASSLVAGRADTQYF.

V usage is TRBV6-5 and J usage is TRBJ2-3; TCRdb gives TRBD1 as the D gene, but with no DNA this cannot be confirmed. The CDR3 length is 16 residues. Germline assignment: CDR1 MNHEY and CDR2 SVGAGI. CDR3 residues: CASSYARQSPTDTQYF.

The chain combines TRBV28 with TRBJ2-7; TCRdb returns TRBD2, unconfirmable since there is no DNA. There are 13 residues in the CDR3. Germline-derived CDR1 and CDR2 are MDHEN and SYDVKM. The CDR3 reads CASSGWAGNEQYF.